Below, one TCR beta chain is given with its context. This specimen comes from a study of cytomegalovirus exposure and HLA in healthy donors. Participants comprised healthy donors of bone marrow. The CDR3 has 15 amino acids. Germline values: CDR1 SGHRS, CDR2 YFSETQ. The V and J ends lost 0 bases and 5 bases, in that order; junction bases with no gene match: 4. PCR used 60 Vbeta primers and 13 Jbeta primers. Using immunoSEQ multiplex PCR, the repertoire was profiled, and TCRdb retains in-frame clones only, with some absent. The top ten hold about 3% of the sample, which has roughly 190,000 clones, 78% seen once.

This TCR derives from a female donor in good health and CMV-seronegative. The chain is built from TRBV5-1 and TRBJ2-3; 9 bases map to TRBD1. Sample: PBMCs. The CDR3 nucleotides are TGCGCCAGCAGCTTGGTGACAGGGGGTCAAGATACGCAGTATTTT. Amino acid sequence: CASSLVTGGQDTQYF.